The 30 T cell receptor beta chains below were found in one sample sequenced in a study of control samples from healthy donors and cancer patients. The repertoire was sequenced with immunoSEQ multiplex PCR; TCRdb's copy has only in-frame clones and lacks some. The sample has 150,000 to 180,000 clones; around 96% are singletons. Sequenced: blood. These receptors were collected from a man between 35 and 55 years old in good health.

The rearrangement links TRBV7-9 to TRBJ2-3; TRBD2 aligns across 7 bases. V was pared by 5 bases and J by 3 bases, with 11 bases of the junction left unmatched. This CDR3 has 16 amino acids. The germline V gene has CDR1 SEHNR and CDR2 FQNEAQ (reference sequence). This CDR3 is CASSLPTGGGTDTQYF. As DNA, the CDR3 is TGTGCCAGCAGCCTTCCCACGGGCGGGGGAACAGATACGCAGTATTTT.

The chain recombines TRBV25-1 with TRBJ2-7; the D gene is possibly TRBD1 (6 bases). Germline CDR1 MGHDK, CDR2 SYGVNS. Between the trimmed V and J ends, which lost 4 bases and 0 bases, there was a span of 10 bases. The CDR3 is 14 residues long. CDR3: CASSATGTSYEQYF. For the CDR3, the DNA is TGTGCCAGCAGTGCGACAGGTACCTCCTACGAGCAGTACTTC.

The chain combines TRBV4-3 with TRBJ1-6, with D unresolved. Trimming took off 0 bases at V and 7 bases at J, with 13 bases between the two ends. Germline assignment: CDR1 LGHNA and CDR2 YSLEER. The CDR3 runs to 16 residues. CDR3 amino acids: CASSQDPDGRNSPLHF. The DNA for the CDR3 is TGCGCCAGCAGCCAAGATCCGGACGGTAGAAATTCACCCCTCCACTTT.

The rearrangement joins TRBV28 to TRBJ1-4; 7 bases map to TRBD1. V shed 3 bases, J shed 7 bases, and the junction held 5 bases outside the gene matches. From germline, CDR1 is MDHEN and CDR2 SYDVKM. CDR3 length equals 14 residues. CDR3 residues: CASSFLRGLEKLFF. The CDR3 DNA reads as TGTGCCAGCAGTTTTTTAAGGGGGCTTGAAAAACTGTTTTTT.

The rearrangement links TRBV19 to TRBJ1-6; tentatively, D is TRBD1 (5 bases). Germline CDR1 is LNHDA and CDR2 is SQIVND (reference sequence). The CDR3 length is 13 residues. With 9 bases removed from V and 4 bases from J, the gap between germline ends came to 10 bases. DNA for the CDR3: TGTGCCAGCGGGGGGAGGTATAATTCACCCCTCCACTTT. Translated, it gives CASGGRYNSPLHF.

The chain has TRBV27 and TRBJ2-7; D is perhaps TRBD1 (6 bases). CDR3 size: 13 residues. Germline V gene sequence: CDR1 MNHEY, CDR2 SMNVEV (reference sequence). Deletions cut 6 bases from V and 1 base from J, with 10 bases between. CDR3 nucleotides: TGTGCCAGCAGCTATGGACAGTCCTACGAGCAGTACTTC. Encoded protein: CASSYGQSYEQYF.

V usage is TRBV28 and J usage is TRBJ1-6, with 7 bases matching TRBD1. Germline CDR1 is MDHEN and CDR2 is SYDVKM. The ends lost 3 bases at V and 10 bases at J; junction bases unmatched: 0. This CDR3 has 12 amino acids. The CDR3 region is CASSFRGSPLHF. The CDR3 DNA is TGTGCCAGCAGTTTCAGGGGGTCACCCCTCCACTTT.

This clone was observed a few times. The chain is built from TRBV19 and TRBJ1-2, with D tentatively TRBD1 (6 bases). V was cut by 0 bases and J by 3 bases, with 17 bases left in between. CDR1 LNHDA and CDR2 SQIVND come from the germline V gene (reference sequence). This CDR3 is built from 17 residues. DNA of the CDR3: TGTGCCAGTAGTATAGATCCCTCGGGGGGCCAGGACTATGGCTACACCTTC. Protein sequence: CASSIDPSGGQDYGYTF.

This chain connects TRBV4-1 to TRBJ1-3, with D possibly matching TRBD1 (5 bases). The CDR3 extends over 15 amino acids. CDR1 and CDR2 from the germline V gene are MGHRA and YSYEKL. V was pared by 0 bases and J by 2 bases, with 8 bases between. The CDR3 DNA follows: TGCGCCAGCAGCCAAGAAGGCAGGGCTGGAAACACCATATATTTT. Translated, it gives CASSQEGRAGNTIYF.

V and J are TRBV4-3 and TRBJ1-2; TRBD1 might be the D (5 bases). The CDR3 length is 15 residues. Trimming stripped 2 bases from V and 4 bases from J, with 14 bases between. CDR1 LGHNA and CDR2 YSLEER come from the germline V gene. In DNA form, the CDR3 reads TGCGCCAGCAGCCAACCCGGGACTGACCCCTATGGCTACACCTTC. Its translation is CASSQPGTDPYGYTF.

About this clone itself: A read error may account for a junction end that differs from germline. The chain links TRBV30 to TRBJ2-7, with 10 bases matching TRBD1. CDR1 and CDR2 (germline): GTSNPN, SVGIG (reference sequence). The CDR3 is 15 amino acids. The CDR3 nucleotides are TGTGCCTGGAGGGTGCAGACAGGGGGCTCCCACGAGCAGTACTTC. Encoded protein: CAWRVQTGGSHEQYF.

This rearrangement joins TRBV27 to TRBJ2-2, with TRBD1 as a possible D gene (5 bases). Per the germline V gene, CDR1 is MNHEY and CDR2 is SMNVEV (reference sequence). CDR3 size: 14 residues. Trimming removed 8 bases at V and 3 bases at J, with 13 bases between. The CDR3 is CASRNGAYTGELFF. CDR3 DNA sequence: TGTGCCAGCCGAAATGGGGCTTACACCGGGGAGCTGTTTTTT.

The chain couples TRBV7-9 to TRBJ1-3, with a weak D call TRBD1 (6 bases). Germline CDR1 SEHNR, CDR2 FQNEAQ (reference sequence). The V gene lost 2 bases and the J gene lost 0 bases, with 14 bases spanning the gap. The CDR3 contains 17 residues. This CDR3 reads CASSLLAGDLSGNTIYF. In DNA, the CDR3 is TGTGCCAGCAGCTTACTAGCAGGGGACCTCTCTGGAAACACCATATATTTT.

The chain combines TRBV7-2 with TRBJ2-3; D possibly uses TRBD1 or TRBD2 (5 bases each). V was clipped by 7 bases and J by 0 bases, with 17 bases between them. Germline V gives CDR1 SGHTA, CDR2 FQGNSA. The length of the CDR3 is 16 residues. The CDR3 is CASIKSPGPSTDTQYF. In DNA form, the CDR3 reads TGTGCCAGCATCAAATCTCCGGGACCGAGCACAGATACGCAGTATTTT.

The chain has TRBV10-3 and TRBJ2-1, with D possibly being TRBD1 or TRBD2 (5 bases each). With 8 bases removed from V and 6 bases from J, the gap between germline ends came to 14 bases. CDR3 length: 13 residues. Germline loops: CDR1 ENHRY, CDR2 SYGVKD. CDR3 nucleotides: TGTGCCATCCGTCAGGGTGGAGGCAATGAGCAGTTCTTC. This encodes CAIRQGGGNEQFF.

Written as DNA, the CDR3 is TGTGCCAGCGGTATTAGCGTCGGGGAGCTGTTTTTT. The encoded protein is CASGISVGELFF. The V call is TRBV28, the J call TRBJ2-2; tentatively, D is TRBD2 (5 bases). Germline-derived CDR1 and CDR2 are MDHEN and SYDVKM. V lost 8 bases to trimming and J lost 7 bases, with 11 bases between them. The CDR3 consists of 12 residues.

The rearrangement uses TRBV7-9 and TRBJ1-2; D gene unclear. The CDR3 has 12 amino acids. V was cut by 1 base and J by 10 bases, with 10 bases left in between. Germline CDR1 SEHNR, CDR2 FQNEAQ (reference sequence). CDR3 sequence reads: CASSLVVGDYTF. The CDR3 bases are TGTGCCAGCAGCTTAGTGGTGGGAGACTACACCTTC. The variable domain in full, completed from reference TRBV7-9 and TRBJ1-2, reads DTGVSQNPRHKITKRGQNVTFRCDPISEHNRLYWYRQTLGQGPEFLTYFQNEAQLEKSRLLSDRFSAERPKGSFSTLEIQRTEQGDSAMYLCASSLVVGDYTFGSGTRLTVV.

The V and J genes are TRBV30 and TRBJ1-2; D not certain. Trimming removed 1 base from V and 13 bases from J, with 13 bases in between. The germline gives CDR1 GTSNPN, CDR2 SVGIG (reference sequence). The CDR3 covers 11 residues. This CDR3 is CAWSDGGSSTF. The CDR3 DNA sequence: TGTGCCTGGAGTGACGGAGGATCTTCCACCTTC.

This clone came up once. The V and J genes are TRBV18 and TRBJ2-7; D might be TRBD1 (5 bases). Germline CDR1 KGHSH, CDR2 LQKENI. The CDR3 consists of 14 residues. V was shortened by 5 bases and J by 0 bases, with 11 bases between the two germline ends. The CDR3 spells CASSSDSRSYEQYF. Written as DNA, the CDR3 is TGTGCCAGCTCATCCGACAGCCGCTCCTACGAGCAGTACTTC.

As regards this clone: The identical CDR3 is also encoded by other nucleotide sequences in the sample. CDR3 amino acids: CASSQVGRRDSHTEAFF. The DNA of the CDR3 is TGCGCCAGCAGCCAAGTGGGGCGACGGGACAGCCACACTGAAGCTTTCTTT. This chain links TRBV4-1 with TRBJ1-1; 7 nucleotides agree with TRBD1. Trimming cost V 1 base and J 3 bases; bases outside gene matches: 11. The CDR3 spans 17 residues. Germline CDR1 is MGHRA and CDR2 is YSYEKL.

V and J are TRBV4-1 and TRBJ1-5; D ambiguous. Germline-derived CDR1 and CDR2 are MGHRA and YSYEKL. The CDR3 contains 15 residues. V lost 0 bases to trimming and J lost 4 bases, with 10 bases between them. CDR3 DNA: TGCGCCAGCAGCCAAGATTTCCAGCCGAATCAGCCCCAGCATTTT. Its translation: CASSQDFQPNQPQHF.

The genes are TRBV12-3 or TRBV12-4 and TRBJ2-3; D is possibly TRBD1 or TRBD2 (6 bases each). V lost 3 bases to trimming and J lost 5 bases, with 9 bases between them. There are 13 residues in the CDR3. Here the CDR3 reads CASSFGGRDTQYF. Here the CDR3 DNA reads TGTGCCAGCAGTTTCGGGGGCAGAGATACGCAGTATTTT.

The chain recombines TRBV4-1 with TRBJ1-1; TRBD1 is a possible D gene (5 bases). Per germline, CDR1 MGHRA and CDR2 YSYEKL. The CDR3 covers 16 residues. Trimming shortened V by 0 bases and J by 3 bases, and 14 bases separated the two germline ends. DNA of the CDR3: TGCGCCAGCAGCCAAGATACCGGGACCGAATACACTGAAGCTTTCTTT. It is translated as CASSQDTGTEYTEAFF.

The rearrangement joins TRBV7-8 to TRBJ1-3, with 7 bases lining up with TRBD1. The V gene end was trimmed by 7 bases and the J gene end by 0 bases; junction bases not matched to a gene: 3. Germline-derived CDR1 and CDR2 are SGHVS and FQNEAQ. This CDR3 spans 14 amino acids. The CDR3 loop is CASMDRNSGNTIYF. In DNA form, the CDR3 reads TGTGCCAGCATGGACAGGAACTCTGGAAACACCATATATTTT.

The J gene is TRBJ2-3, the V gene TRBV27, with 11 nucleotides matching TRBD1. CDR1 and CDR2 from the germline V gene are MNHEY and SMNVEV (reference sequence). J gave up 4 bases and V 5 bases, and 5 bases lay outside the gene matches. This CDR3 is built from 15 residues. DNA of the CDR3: TGTGCCAGCAGTCCCTGGACAGGGGGCTCAGATACGCAGTATTTT. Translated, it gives CASSPWTGGSDTQYF.

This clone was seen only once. The CDR3 is CASSDSRGHRDRGREKNIQYF. In DNA form, the CDR3 reads TGTGCCAGCAGTGACTCGAGGGGACACCGGGACAGGGGGCGAGAGAAAAACATTCAGTACTTC. This chain links TRBV6-4 with TRBJ2-4, with 12 bases matching TRBD1. The CDR3 consists of 21 residues. J gave up 4 bases and V 0 bases, and 16 bases lay outside the gene matches. Germline lookup yields CDR1 MRHNA and CDR2 SNTAGT.

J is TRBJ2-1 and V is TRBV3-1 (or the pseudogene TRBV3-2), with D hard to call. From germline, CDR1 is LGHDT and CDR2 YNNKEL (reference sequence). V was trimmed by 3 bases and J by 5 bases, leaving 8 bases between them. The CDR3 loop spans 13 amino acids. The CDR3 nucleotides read TGTGCCAGCAGCCATCGACCGAACAATGAGCAGTTCTTC. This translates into CASSHRPNNEQFF.

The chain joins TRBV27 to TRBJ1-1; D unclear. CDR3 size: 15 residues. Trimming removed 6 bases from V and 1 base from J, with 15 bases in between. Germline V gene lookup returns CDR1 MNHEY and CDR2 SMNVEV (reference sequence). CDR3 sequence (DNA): TGTGCCAGCAGATCTCTACCGGGCGGGAACACTGAAGCTTTCTTT. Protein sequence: CASRSLPGGNTEAFF.

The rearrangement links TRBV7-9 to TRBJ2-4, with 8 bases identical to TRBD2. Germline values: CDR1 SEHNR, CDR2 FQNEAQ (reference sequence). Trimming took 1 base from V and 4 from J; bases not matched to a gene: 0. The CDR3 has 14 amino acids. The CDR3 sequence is CASSLGGGKNIQYF. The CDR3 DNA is TGTGCCAGCAGCTTAGGCGGGGGGAAAAACATTCAGTACTTC.

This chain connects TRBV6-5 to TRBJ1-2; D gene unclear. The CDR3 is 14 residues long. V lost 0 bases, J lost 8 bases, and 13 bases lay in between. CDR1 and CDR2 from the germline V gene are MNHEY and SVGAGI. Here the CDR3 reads CASSYSPGRGGYTF. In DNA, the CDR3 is TGTGCCAGCAGTTACTCCCCCGGTCGTGGGGGCTACACCTTC.